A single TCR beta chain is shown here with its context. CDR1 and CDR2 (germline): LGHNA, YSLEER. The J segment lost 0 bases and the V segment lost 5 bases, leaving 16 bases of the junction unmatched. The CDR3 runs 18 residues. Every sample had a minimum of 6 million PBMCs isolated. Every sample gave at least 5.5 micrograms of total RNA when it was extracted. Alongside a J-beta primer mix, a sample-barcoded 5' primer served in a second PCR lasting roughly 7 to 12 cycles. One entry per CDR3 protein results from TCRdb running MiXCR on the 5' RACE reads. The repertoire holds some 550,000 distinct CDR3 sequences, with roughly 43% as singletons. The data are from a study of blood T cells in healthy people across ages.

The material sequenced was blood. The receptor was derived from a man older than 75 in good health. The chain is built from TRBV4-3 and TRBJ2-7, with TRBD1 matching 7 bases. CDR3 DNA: TGCGCCAGCAGCTTGCACGGGACAGCGAGATTGAGCTCCTACGAGCAGTACTTC. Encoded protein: CASSLHGTARLSSYEQYF.